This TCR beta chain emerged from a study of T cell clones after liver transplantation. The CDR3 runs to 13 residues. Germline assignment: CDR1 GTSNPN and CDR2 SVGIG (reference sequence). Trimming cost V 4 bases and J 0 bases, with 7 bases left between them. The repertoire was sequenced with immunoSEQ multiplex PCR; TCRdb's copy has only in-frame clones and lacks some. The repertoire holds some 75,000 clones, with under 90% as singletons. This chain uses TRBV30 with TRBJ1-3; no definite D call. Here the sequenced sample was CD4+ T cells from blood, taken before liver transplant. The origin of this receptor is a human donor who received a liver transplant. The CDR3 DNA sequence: TGTGCCTGGATAGGCAGCTCTGGAAACACCATATATTTT. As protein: CAWIGSSGNTIYF.